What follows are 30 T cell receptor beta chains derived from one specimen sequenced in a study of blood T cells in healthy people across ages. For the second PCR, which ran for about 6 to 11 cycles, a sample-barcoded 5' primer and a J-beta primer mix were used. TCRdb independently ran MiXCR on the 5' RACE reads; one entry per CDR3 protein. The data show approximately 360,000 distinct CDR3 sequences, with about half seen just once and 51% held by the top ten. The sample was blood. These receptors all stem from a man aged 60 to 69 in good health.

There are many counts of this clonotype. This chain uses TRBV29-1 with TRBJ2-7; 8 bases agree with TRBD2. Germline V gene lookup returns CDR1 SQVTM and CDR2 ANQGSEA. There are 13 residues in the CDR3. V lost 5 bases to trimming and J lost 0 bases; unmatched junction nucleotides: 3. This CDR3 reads CSVSTSGSYEQYF. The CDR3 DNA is TGCAGCGTTTCAACTAGCGGCTCCTACGAGCAGTACTTC.

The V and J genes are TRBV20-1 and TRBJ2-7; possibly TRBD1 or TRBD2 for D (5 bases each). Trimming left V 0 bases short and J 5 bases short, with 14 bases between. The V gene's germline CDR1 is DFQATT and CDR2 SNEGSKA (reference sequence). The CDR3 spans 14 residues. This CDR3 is CSARDLAGAHEQYF. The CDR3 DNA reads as TGCAGTGCTAGAGATCTGGCCGGGGCCCACGAGCAGTACTTC.

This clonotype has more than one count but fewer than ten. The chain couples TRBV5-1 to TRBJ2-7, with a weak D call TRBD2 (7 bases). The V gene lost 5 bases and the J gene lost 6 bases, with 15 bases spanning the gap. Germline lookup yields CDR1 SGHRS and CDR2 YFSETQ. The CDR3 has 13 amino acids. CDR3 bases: TGCGCCAGCAGTCATAACAGGGAGGGCGAGCAGTACTTC. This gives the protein CASSHNREGEQYF.

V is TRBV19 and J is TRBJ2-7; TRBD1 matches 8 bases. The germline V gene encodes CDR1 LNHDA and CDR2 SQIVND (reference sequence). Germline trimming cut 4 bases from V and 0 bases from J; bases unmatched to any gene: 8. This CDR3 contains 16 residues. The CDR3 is CASSRGTGSSSYEQYF. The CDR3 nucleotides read TGTGCCAGTAGTAGAGGGACAGGCAGTAGCTCCTACGAGCAGTACTTC.

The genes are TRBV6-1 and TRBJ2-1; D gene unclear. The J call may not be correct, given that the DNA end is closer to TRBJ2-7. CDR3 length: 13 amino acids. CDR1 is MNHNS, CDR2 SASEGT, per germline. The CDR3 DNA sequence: TGTGCCAGCAGTGCAACAGCTACCTACGAGCAGTACTTC. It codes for CASSATATYEQYF.

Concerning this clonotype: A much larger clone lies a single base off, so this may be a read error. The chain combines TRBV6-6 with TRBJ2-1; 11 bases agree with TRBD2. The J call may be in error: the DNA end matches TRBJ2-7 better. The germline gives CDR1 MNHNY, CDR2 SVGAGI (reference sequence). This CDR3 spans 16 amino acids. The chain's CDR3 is CTSSSTGTSGHNEQYF. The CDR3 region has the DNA TGTACCAGCAGTTCAACAGGGACTAGCGGACACAATGAGCAGTACTTC.

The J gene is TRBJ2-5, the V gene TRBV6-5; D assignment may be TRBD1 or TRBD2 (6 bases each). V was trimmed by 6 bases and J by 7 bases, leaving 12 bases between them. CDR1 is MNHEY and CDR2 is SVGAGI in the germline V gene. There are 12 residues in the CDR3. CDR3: CASSPEGGTQYF. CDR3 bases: TGTGCCAGCAGCCCCGAGGGGGGGACCCAGTACTTC.

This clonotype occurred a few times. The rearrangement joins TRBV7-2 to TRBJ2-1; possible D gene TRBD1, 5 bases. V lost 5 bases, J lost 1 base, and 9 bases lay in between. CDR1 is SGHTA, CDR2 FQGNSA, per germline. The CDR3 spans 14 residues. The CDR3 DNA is TGTGCCAGCAGCCAGGGCTGGTCCTACAATGAGCAGTTCTTC. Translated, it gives CASSQGWSYNEQFF.

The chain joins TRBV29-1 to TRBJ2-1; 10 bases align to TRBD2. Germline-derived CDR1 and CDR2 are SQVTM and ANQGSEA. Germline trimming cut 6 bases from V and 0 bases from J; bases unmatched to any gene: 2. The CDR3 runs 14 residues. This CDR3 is CSVEREGSYNEQFF. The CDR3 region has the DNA TGCAGCGTAGAGCGGGAGGGCTCCTACAATGAGCAGTTCTTC.

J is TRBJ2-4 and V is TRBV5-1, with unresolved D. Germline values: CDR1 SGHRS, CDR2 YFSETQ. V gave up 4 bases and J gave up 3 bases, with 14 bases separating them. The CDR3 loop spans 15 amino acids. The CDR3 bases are TGCGCCAGCAGCCCTTGGATTATGGACAAAAACATTCAGTACTTC. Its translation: CASSPWIMDKNIQYF.

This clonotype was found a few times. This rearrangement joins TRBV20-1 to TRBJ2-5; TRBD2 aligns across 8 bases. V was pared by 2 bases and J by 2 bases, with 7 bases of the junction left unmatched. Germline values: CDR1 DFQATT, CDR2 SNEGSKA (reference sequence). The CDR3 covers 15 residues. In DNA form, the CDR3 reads TGCAGTGCTAGAAGGGCTAGCGGGTCGCAAGAGACCCAGTACTTC. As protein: CSARRASGSQETQYF.

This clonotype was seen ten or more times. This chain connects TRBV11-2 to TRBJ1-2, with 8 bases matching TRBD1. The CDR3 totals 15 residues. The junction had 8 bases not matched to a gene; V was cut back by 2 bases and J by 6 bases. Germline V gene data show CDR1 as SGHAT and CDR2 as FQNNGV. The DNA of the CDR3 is TGTGCCAGCAGCTTACAGGGGGCGTCTGGTCATGGCTACACCTTC. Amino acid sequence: CASSLQGASGHGYTF.

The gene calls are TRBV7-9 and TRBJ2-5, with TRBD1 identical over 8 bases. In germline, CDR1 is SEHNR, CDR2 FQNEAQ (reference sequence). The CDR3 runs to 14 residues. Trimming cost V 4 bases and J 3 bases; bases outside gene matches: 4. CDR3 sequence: CASSSGGRKETQYF. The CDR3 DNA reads TGTGCCAGCAGCTCAGGGGGCAGAAAAGAGACCCAGTACTTC.

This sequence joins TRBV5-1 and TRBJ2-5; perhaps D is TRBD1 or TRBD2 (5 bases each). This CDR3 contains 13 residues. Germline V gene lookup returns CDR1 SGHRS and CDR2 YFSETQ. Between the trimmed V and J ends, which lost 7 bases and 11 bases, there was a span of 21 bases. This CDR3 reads CASLGTESYGQYF. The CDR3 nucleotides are TGCGCCAGCCTGGGGACCGAGTCCTACGGGCAGTACTTC.

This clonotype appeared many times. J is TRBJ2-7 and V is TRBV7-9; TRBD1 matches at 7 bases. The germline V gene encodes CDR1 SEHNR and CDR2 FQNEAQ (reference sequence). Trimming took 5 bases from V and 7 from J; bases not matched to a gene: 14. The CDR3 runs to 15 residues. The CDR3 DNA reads TGTGCCAGCAGCCCCAGGGACAGCTCCCTAGGGGAGCAGTACTTC. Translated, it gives CASSPRDSSLGEQYF.

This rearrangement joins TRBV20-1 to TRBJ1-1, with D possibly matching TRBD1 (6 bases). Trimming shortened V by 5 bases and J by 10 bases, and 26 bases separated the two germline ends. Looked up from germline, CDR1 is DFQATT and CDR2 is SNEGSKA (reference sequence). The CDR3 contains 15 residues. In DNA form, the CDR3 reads TGCAGTGCTGCAACAAAGATACAGGGTGGTTCCGGAGCTTTCTTT. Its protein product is CSAATKIQGGSGAFF.

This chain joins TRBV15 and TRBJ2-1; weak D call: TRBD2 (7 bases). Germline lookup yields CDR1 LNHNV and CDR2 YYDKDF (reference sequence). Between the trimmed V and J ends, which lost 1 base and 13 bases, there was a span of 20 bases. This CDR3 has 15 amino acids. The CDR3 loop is CATSRADGGPGNQFF. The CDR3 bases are TGTGCCACCAGCAGAGCCGACGGGGGGCCAGGGAATCAGTTCTTC.

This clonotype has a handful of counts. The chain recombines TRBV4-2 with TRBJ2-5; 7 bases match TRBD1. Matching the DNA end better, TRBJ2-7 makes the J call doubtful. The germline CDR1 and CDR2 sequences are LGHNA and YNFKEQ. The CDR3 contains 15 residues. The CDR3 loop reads CASSQTHDRVREQYF. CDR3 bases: TGTGCCAGCAGCCAAACCCACGACAGGGTCCGCGAGCAGTACTTC.

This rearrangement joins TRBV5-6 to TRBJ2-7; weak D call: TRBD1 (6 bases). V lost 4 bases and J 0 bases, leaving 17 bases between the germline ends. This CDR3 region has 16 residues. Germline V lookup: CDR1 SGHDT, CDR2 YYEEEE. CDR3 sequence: CASSAGPRGGSYEQYF. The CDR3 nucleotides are TGTGCCAGCAGCGCCGGACCAAGAGGGGGCTCCTACGAGCAGTACTTC.

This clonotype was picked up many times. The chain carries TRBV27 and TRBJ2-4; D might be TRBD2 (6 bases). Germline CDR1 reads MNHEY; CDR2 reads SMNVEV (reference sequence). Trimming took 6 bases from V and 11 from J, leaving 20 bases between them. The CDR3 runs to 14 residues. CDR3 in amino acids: CASREAGTPNVQYF. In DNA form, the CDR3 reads TGTGCCAGCAGAGAAGCCGGGACTCCTAACGTTCAGTACTTC.

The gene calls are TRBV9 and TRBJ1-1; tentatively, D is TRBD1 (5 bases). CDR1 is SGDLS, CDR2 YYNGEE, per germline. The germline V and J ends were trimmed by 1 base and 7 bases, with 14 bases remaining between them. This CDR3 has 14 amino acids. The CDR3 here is CASSVTPGDGEAFF. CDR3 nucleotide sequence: TGTGCCAGCAGCGTAACCCCCGGGGACGGTGAAGCTTTCTTT.

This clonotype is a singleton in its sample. CDR3 loop: CSARGQGADWDTQYF. CDR3 DNA sequence: TGCAGTGCTCGAGGACAGGGGGCCGATTGGGATACGCAGTATTTT. The gene calls are TRBV20-1 and TRBJ2-3, with 11 bases aligning to TRBD1. J was trimmed by 6 bases and V by 5 bases; bases with no gene match: 10. Germline CDR1 reads DFQATT; CDR2 reads SNEGSKA (reference sequence). The CDR3 totals 15 residues.

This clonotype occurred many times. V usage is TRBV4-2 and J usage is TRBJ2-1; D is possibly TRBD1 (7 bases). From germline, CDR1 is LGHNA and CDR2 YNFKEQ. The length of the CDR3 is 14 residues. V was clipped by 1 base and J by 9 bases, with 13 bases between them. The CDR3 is CASSQVVQGGEQFF. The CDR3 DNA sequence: TGTGCCAGCAGCCAAGTCGTCCAGGGGGGTGAGCAGTTCTTC.

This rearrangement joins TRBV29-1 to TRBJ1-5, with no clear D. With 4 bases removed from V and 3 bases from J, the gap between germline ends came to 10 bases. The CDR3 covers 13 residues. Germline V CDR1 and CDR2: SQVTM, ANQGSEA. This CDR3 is CSVGGGLNQPQHF. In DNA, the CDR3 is TGCAGCGTTGGGGGTGGTCTCAATCAGCCCCAGCATTTT. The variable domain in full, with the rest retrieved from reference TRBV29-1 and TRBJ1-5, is SAVISQKPSRDICQRGTSLTIQCQVDSQVTMMFWYRQQPGQSLTLIATANQGSEATYESGFVIDKFPISRPNLTFSTLTVSNMSPEDSSIYLCSVGGGLNQPQHFGDGTRLSIL.

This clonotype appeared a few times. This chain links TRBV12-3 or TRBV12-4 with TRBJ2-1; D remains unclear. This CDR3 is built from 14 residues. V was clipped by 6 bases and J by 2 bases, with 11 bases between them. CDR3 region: CASRSRTAYNEQFF. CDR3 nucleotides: TGTGCCAGCAGATCCCGGACGGCCTACAATGAGCAGTTCTTC.

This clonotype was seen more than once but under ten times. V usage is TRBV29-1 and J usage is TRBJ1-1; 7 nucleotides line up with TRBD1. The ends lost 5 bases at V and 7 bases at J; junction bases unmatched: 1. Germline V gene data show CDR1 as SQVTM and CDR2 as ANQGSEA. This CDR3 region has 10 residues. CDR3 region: CSVRDSEAFF. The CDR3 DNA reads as TGCAGCGTTAGGGACAGTGAAGCTTTCTTT.

CDR3 bases: TGCAGTGCTCTCCCGGCGCTCGACCCAGATTCAAACATTCAGTACTTC. Residues: CSALPALDPDSNIQYF. This sequence joins TRBV20-1 and TRBJ2-4, with D unresolved. CDR1 DFQATT and CDR2 SNEGSKA come from the germline V gene (reference sequence). The CDR3 loop spans 16 amino acids. The V end was cut by 5 bases, the J end by 6 bases, with 23 bases between.

The CDR3 reads CASSEIGTGKETQYF. CDR3 nucleotides: TGTGCCAGCAGTGAAATAGGGACAGGAAAAGAGACCCAGTACTTC. The chain has TRBV6-1 and TRBJ2-5, with 8 nucleotides matching TRBD1. Germline assignment: CDR1 MNHNS and CDR2 SASEGT. V dropped 2 bases and J dropped 3; count of bases not matched to a gene: 5. The CDR3 covers 15 residues.

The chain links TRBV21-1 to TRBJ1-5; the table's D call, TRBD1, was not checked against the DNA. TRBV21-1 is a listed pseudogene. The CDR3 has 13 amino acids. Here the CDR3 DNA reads TGTGCCAGCAGCAAAAGGGGGAATCAGCCCCAGCATTTT. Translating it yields CASSKRGNQPQHF.

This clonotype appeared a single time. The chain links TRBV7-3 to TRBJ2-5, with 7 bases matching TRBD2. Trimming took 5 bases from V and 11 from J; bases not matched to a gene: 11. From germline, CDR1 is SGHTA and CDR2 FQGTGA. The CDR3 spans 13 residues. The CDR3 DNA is TGTGCCAGCAGCCCCAAAGCGGGAAAGGGGCAGTACTTC. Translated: CASSPKAGKGQYF.